Shown below are 4 T cell receptor beta chains from a single sample sequenced in a study of blood T cell repertoires in COVID-19. Libraries were prepared by immunoSEQ multiplex PCR; TCRdb keeps only in-frame clonotypes and omits some of them. This table holds about 170,000 clones, around four fifths found once. Sequenced input: peripheral blood. The receptors shown here come from a man in his sixties or seventies with acute or convalescent COVID-19.

This chain uses TRBV30 with TRBJ2-1; perhaps TRBD1 as D (6 bases). In germline, CDR1 is GTSNPN, CDR2 SVGIG (reference sequence). Trimming took 4 bases from V and 2 from J, leaving 15 bases between them. The CDR3 runs 15 residues. The CDR3 loop is CAWTTTGYTYNEQFF. CDR3 nucleotide sequence: TGTGCCTGGACCACCACAGGGTATACCTACAATGAGCAGTTCTTC.

This chain uses TRBV11-1 with TRBJ1-6; 10 bases line up with TRBD1. J lost 9 bases, V lost 6 bases, and 8 bases had no gene match. The CDR3 consists of 15 residues. Germline assignment: CDR1 SGHAT and CDR2 FQDESV (reference sequence). The CDR3 region has the DNA TGTGCCAGCAGTAGAATCGACAGGGGGCTTTCACCCCTCCACTTT. Its protein product is CASSRIDRGLSPLHF.

This clone occurred once. V usage is TRBV5-6 and J usage is TRBJ2-2; TRBD1 matches at 9 bases. After removal of 1 base from V and 1 base from J, the junction contained 5 bases not matched to a gene. Germline loops: CDR1 SGHDT, CDR2 YYEEEE. The CDR3 sequence is 17 residues long. The CDR3: CASSLPPGQGNTGELFF. The CDR3 DNA follows: TGTGCCAGCAGCTTGCCCCCGGGACAGGGGAACACCGGGGAGCTGTTTTTT.

V usage is TRBV9 and J usage is TRBJ2-1, with 9 bases fitting TRBD1. V lost 0 bases and J lost 5; bases outside the gene matches: 6. Germline CDR1 SGDLS, CDR2 YYNGEE. The CDR3 has 16 residues. Here the CDR3 reads CASSVGAGTGNNEQFF. CDR3 DNA: TGTGCCAGCAGCGTAGGTGCTGGGACAGGGAACAATGAGCAGTTCTTC.